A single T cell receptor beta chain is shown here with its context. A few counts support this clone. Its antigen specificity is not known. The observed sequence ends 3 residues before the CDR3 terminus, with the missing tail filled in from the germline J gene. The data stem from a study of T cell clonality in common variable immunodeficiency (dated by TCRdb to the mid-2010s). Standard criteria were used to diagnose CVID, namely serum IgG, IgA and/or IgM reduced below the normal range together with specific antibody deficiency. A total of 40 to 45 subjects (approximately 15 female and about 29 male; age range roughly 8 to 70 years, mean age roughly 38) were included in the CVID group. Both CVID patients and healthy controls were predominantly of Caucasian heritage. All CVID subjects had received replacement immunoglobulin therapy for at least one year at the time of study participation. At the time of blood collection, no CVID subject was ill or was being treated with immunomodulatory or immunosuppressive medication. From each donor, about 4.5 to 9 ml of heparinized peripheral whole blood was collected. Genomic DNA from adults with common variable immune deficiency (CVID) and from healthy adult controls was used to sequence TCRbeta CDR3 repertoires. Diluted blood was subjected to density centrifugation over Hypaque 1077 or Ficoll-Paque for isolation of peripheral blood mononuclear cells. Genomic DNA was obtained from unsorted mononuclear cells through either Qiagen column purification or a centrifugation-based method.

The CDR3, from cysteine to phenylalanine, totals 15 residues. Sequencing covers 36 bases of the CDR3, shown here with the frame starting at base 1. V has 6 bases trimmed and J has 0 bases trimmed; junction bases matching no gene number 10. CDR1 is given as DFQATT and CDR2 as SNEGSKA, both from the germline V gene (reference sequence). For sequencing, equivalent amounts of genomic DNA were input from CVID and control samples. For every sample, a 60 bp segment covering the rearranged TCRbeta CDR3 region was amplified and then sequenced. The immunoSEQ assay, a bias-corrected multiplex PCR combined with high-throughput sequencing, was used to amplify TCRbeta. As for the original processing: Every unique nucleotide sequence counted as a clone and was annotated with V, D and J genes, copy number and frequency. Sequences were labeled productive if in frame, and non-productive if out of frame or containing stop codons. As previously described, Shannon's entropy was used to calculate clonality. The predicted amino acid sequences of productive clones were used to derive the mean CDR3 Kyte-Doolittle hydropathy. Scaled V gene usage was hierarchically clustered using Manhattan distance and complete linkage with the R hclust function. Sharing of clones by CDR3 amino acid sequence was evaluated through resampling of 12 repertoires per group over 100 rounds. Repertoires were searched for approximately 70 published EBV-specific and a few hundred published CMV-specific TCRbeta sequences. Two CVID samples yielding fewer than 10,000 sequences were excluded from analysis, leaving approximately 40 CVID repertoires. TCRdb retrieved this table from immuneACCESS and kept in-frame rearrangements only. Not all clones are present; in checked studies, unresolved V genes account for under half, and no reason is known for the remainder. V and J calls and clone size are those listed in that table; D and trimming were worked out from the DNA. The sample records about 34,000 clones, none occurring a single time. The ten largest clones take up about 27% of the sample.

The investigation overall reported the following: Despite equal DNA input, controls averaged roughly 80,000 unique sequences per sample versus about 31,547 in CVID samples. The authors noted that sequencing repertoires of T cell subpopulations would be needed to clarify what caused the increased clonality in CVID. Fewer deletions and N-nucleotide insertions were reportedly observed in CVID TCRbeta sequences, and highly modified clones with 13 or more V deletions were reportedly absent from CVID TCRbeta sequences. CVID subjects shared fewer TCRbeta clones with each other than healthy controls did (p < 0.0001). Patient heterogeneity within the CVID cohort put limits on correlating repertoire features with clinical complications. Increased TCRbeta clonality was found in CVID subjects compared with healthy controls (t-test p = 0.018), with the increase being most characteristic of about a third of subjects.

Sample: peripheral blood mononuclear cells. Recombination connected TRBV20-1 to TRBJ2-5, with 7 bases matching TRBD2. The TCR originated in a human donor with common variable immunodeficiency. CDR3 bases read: TGCAGTGCCGAGGTGGGAGCGGGGTACCAAGAGACC. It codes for CSAEVGAGYQET. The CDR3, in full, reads CSAEVGAGYQETQYF.